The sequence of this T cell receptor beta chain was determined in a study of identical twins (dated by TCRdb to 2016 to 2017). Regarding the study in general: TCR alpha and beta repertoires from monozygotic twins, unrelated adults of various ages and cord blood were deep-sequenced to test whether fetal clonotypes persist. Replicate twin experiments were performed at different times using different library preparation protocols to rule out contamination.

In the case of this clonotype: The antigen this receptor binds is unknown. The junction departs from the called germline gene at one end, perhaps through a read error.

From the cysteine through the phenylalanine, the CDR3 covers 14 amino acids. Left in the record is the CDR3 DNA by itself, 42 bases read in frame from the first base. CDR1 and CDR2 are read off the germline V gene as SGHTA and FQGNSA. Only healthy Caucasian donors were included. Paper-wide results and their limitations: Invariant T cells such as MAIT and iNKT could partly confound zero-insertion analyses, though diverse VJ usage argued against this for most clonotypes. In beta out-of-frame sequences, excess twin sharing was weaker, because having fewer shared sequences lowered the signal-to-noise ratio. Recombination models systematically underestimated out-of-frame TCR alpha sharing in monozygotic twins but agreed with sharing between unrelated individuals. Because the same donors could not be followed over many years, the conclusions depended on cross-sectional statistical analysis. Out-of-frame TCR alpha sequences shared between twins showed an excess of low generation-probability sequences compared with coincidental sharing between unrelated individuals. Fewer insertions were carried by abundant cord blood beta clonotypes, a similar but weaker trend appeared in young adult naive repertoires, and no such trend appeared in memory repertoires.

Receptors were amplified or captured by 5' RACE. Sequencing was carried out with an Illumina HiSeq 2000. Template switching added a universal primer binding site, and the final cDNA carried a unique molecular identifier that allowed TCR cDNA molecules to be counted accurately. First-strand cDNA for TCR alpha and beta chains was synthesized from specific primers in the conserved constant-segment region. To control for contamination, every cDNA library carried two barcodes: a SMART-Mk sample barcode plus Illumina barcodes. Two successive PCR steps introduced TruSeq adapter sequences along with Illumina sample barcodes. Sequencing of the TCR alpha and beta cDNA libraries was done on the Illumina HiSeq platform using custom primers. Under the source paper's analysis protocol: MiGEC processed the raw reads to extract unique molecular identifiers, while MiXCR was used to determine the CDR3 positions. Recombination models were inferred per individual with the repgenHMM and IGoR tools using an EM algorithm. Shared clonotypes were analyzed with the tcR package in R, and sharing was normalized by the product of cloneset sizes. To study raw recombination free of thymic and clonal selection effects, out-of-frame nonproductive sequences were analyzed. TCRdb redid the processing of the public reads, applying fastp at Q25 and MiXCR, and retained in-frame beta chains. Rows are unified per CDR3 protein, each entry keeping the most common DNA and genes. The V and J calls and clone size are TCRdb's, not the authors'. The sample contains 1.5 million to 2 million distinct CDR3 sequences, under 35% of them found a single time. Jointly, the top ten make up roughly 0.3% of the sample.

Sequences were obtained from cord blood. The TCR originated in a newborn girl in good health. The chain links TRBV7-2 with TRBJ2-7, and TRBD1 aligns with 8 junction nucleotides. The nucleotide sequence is TGTGCCAGCAGCTTAGTCCCAGGGGGCTACGAGCAGCACTTC. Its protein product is CASSLVPGGYEQHF.